Following are 15 T cell receptor beta chains from one sample sequenced in a study of T cells in Graves' hyperthyroidism and ophthalmopathy. Amplification targeted TCR beta CDR3 regions from RNA transcripts. The HTBI set primed first-round TCR CDR3 RT-PCR. TCRdb called the multiplex PCR reads again in MiXCR, with one record for every CDR3 protein. In the table there are fewer than 350,000 distinct CDR3 sequences, about 21% of which are singletons. Sequences were obtained from blood. These receptors were collected from a woman aged 50 to 65 with Graves' hyperthyroidism.

V usage is TRBV4-1 and J usage is TRBJ1-5; no clear D. The CDR3 contains 16 residues. The germline V and J ends were trimmed by 1 base and 3 bases, with 13 bases remaining between them. The germline V gene has CDR1 MGHRA and CDR2 YSYEKL. DNA for the CDR3: TGCGCCAGCAGCCAAGGTGGCGCCATGATCAATCAGCCCCAGCATTTT. Residues: CASSQGGAMINQPQHF.

In this sample, this clonotype turned up many times. V is TRBV7-9 and J is TRBJ2-3, with D perhaps TRBD2 (5 bases). Germline V gene lookup returns CDR1 SEHNR and CDR2 FQNEAQ (reference sequence). CDR3 size: 14 residues. Trimming left V 1 base short and J 5 bases short, with 10 bases between. The CDR3 protein is CASSLGRAVDTQYF. CDR3 DNA: TGTGCCAGCAGCTTAGGGCGGGCCGTAGATACGCAGTATTTT.

This chain connects TRBV28 to TRBJ2-1, with 8 bases fitting TRBD1. V lost 4 bases to trimming and J lost 1 base; unmatched junction nucleotides: 6. CDR3 size: 16 residues. Germline CDR1 reads MDHEN; CDR2 reads SYDVKM. CDR3 nucleotide sequence: TGTGCCAGCAGTTCCTCAGGGGGCTGGTCCTACAATGAGCAGTTCTTC. Translated: CASSSSGGWSYNEQFF.

The rearrangement joins TRBV7-9 to TRBJ1-1; no reliable D call. Germline V CDR1 and CDR2: SEHNR, FQNEAQ (reference sequence). The CDR3 is made up of 16 amino acids. Trimming took off 4 bases at V and 4 bases at J, with 19 bases between the two ends. The DNA of the CDR3 is TGTGCCAGCAGCTCCCCAACCCACGTCGGGGTCACTGAAGCTTTCTTT. It yields the protein CASSSPTHVGVTEAFF.

This clonotype showed up just a few times. This rearrangement joins TRBV7-3 to TRBJ1-2; possibly TRBD1 for D (6 bases). Germline loops: CDR1 SGHTA, CDR2 FQGTGA. Between the trimmed V and J ends, which lost 5 bases and 9 bases, there was a span of 22 bases. The CDR3 contains 15 residues. CDR3 DNA: TGTGCCAGCAGCGTCAGCTCCGGCGGGGGCAAGAGCTACACCTTC. Translation: CASSVSSGGGKSYTF.

The V and J genes are TRBV7-2 and TRBJ2-5; no reliable D call. Germline values: CDR1 SGHTA, CDR2 FQGNSA. V lost 6 bases to trimming and J lost 2 bases, with 13 bases between them. The CDR3 has 14 amino acids. CDR3 DNA: TGTGCCAGCAGTCTAATGGAGATACAAGAGACCCAGTACTTC. Its protein product is CASSLMEIQETQYF.

This clonotype was found many times. The chain combines TRBV13 with TRBJ2-7; 7 nucleotides agree with TRBD1. V was clipped by 3 bases and J by 2 bases; unmatched bases: 4. The CDR3 extends over 14 amino acids. Germline loops: CDR1 PRHDT, CDR2 FYEKMQ (reference sequence). CDR3 loop: CASSFADRTYEQYF. In DNA, the CDR3 is TGTGCCAGCAGCTTCGCGGACAGGACCTACGAGCAGTACTTC.

This clonotype appeared many times. The genes are TRBV2 and TRBJ2-3; D is possibly TRBD2 (6 bases). V gave up 0 bases and J gave up 13 bases, with 17 bases separating them. Germline CDR1 is SNHLY and CDR2 is FYNNEI. The CDR3 totals 14 residues. CDR3 DNA sequence: TGTGCCAGCAGTGAAGCTCCCAGGAGCGGGCCGGAGTATTTT. Its translation is CASSEAPRSGPEYF.

The table lists this clonotype with a few counts. One junction end disagrees with the germline gene, perhaps due to a read error. The chain recombines TRBV10-3 with TRBJ1-1; the D is unclear. The CDR3 runs 15 residues. Germline CDR1 and CDR2: ENHRY and SYGVKD. This CDR3 reads CVISDSARPNTEAFF. The CDR3 nucleotides read TGTGTCATCAGTGACTCGGCCAGGCCGAACACTGAAGCTTTCTTT.

J is TRBJ1-1 and V is TRBV3-1, with 11 positions matching TRBD1. The CDR3 is 15 residues long. Unmatched junction bases numbered 7, after V lost 4 bases and J lost 6 bases. Germline V lookup: CDR1 LGHDT, CDR2 YNNKEL (reference sequence). CDR3 sequence reads: CASSPDRGLSAEAFF. The CDR3 region has the DNA TGTGCCAGCAGCCCGGACAGGGGGCTCTCAGCTGAAGCTTTCTTT.

The CDR3, as DNA: TGTGCCAGTAGTCATTGGGACGCCACAGATACGCAGTATTTT. Its translation: CASSHWDATDTQYF. The chain carries TRBV19 and TRBJ2-3; D possibly matches TRBD1 or TRBD2 (5 bases each). Germline loops: CDR1 LNHDA, CDR2 SQIVND (reference sequence). Between the trimmed V and J ends, which lost 5 bases and 2 bases, there was a span of 11 bases. This CDR3 has 14 residues.

The V gene is TRBV27, the J gene TRBJ1-6; D remains unclear. CDR1 MNHEY and CDR2 SMNVEV come from the germline V gene (reference sequence). This CDR3 has 17 residues. Trimming stripped 6 bases from V and 13 bases from J, with 28 bases between. The CDR3 nucleotides read TGTGCCAGCAGCCCCCCCGCGGCGGAGGGAATCATCGGTCCCCTCCACTTT. Translated, it gives CASSPPAAEGIIGPLHF.

This clonotype was seen a handful of times. The chain couples TRBV28 to TRBJ2-3; D is possibly TRBD1 (6 bases). Trimming removed 7 bases at V and 2 bases at J, with 16 bases between. The length of the CDR3 is 15 residues. CDR1 is MDHEN and CDR2 is SYDVKM in the germline V gene. The CDR3 here is CASIDSDRYTDTQYF. For the CDR3, the DNA is TGTGCCAGCATTGACTCGGACAGATACACAGATACGCAGTATTTT.

In its sample, this clonotype was seen many times. This sequence joins TRBV20-1 and TRBJ2-5, with a possible D match to TRBD2 (5 bases). Trimming left V 3 bases short and J 7 bases short, with 15 bases between. The CDR3 extends over 13 amino acids. CDR1 is DFQATT, CDR2 SNEGSKA, per germline (reference sequence). The CDR3, as DNA: TGCAGTGCTAGTCCCTCGGGGTCCGCGACCCAGTACTTC. The encoded protein is CSASPSGSATQYF.

At least ten counts were recorded for this clonotype. This CDR3 reads CASSPSGGRDEKLFF. The CDR3 nucleotides read TGTGCCAGCAGCCCTAGTGGGGGGCGCGACGAAAAACTGTTTTTT. The V and J genes are TRBV7-8 and TRBJ1-4, with D tentatively TRBD1 (6 bases). The CDR3 contains 15 residues. Germline V CDR1 and CDR2: SGHVS, FQNEAQ. V was pared by 5 bases and J by 8 bases, with 18 bases between.